The 27 T cell receptor beta chains presented below share a single source sample, sequenced in a study of cytomegalovirus exposure and HLA in healthy donors. PCR used 60 Vbeta primers and 13 Jbeta primers. Sequencing was performed with immunoSEQ multiplex PCR; in TCRdb, only in-frame clones are kept and a portion is missing. The repertoire has about 120,000 clones, over 70% of them found once; the top ten carry over 2.5%. Sequencing was carried out using PBMCs. The origin of the receptors is a woman aged 45-65 years in good health and CMV-seronegative.

This chain connects TRBV27 to TRBJ1-6; perhaps TRBD1 as D (5 bases). The CDR3 length is 14 residues. The V gene's germline CDR1 is MNHEY and CDR2 SMNVEV (reference sequence). V lost 8 bases to trimming and J lost 8 bases, with 16 bases between them. The DNA of the CDR3 is TGTGCCAGCCAATTCTCCCCGGGGGATTCACCCCTCCACTTT. Translating gives CASQFSPGDSPLHF.

V gene TRBV6-1 combines with J gene TRBJ2-1; D perhaps matches TRBD2 (5 bases). Trimming pared 0 bases from V and 0 bases from J, leaving 9 bases between. Germline CDR1 and CDR2: MNHNS and SASEGT. CDR3 length equals 16 residues. CDR3: CASSEAGSASYNEQFF. In DNA form, the CDR3 reads TGTGCCAGCAGTGAAGCGGGGAGCGCCTCCTACAATGAGCAGTTCTTC.

J is TRBJ1-1 and V is TRBV6-1; no clear D gene. This CDR3 is built from 14 residues. V lost 3 bases and J 5 bases, leaving 13 bases between the germline ends. Germline V gene data show CDR1 as MNHNS and CDR2 as SASEGT. The CDR3 loop is CASSDKGVRTEAFF. The CDR3 DNA sequence: TGTGCCAGCAGTGATAAGGGAGTGAGGACTGAAGCTTTCTTT.

This rearrangement joins TRBV29-1 to TRBJ1-4; D is perhaps TRBD1 (6 bases). The germline V and J ends were trimmed by 5 bases and 6 bases, with 13 bases remaining between them. The CDR3 length is 13 residues. The germline gives CDR1 SQVTM, CDR2 ANQGSEA. This CDR3 is CSVRRDNYEKLFF. The CDR3, as DNA: TGCAGCGTTCGCAGGGACAATTATGAAAAACTGTTTTTT.

J is TRBJ2-7 and V is TRBV10-1; 9 positions agree with TRBD2. This CDR3 contains 14 residues. Trimming removed 5 bases from V and 0 bases from J; junction bases left unmatched: 2. Germline CDR1 and CDR2: WNHNN and SYGVQD (reference sequence). CDR3 sequence reads: CASSWTSDSYEQYF. The CDR3 DNA sequence: TGCGCCAGCAGTTGGACTAGCGACTCCTACGAGCAGTACTTC.

The chain uses TRBV9 and TRBJ2-5; TRBD1 aligns across 7 bases. CDR3 length: 16 residues. CDR1 and CDR2 (germline): SGDLS, YYNGEE. Unmatched junction bases numbered 13, after V lost 2 bases and J lost 6 bases. The CDR3 spells CASSVTRETGTKTQYF. The CDR3 DNA is TGTGCCAGCAGCGTTACGAGGGAGACAGGGACAAAGACCCAGTACTTC.

The V call is TRBV28, the J call TRBJ2-1; tentatively, D is TRBD2 (6 bases). Between the trimmed V and J ends, which lost 6 bases and 4 bases, there was a span of 10 bases. The germline gives CDR1 MDHEN, CDR2 SYDVKM. The CDR3 loop spans 13 amino acids. CDR3 nucleotides: TGTGCCAGCAGGGCGGGAACGTACAATGAGCAGTTCTTC. Protein: CASRAGTYNEQFF.

The J gene is TRBJ1-1, the V gene TRBV18; the match to TRBD1 covers 11 bases. Germline CDR1 KGHSH, CDR2 LQKENI. This CDR3 has 17 amino acids. Trimming took 2 bases from V and 0 from J; bases not matched to a gene: 5. DNA for the CDR3: TGTGCCAGCTCACCAAAGGGACAGGGGGTAATGAACACTGAAGCTTTCTTT. Translating it yields CASSPKGQGVMNTEAFF.

J is TRBJ2-4 and V is TRBV7-2; 9 bases line up with TRBD1. CDR1 and CDR2 (germline): SGHTA, FQGNSA. CDR3 length equals 15 residues. The ends lost 4 bases at V and 9 bases at J; junction bases unmatched: 10. The CDR3 DNA reads as TGTGCCAGCAGCTACGGACAGGGGAAGGTGGGCATTCAGTACTTC. Its protein is CASSYGQGKVGIQYF.

The chain has TRBV29-1 and TRBJ2-1; D is possibly TRBD2 (6 bases). The CDR3 length is 14 residues. The germline V gene has CDR1 SQVTM and CDR2 ANQGSEA. V gave up 6 bases and J gave up 0 bases, with 12 bases separating them. CDR3: CSVGGGYSYNEQFF. The CDR3 bases are TGCAGCGTCGGAGGAGGGTACTCCTACAATGAGCAGTTCTTC.

In nucleotides, the CDR3 is TGTGCCAGTAGTAGGGCCGATGGAGCCAAAAACATTCAGTACTTC. This translates into CASSRADGAKNIQYF. The chain uses TRBV19 and TRBJ2-4; D ambiguous. The CDR3 is made up of 15 amino acids. Germline CDR1 and CDR2: LNHDA and SQIVND (reference sequence). V shed 4 bases and J shed 0 bases, with 10 bases lying between them.

This clone was picked up a small number of times. The rearrangement uses TRBV5-4 and TRBJ2-3; 8 bases align to TRBD1. In germline, CDR1 is SGHNT, CDR2 YYREEE (reference sequence). With V trimmed by 4 bases and J by 6 bases, 7 bases remained unmatched. The CDR3 consists of 14 residues. The CDR3 region is CASSVGQGRDTQYF. The CDR3 nucleotides are TGTGCCAGCAGCGTTGGACAGGGAAGGGATACGCAGTATTTT. Based on the CDR3 plus reference TRBV5-4 and TRBJ2-3, the full variable domain is ETGVTQSPTHLIKTRGQQVTLRCSSQSGHNTVSWYQQALGQGPQFIFQYYREEENGRGNFPPRFSGLQFPNYSSELNVNALELDDSALYLCASSVGQGRDTQYFGPGTRLTVL.

V and J are TRBV18 and TRBJ2-7; 8 bases fit TRBD1. The V gene's germline CDR1 is KGHSH and CDR2 LQKENI. The length of the CDR3 is 12 residues. V shed 6 bases, J shed 3 bases, and the junction held 1 base outside the gene matches. DNA for the CDR3: TGTGCCAGCTCGGACAGGGACTACGAGCAGTACTTC. Translated: CASSDRDYEQYF. The variable domain in full, completed from reference TRBV18 and TRBJ2-7, reads NAGVMQNPRHLVRRRGQEARLRCSPMKGHSHVYWYRQLPEEGLKFMVYLQKENIIDESGMPKERFSAEFPKEGPSILRIQQVVRGDSAAYFCASSDRDYEQYFGPGTRLTVT.

The V gene is TRBV28, the J gene TRBJ2-7; TRBD1 aligns across 9 bases. This CDR3 comprises 12 residues. CDR1 is MDHEN and CDR2 is SYDVKM in the germline V gene. V trimming: 8 bases; J trimming: 5 bases; junction bases outside the gene matches: 4. Written as DNA, the CDR3 is TGTGCCAGCTGGGACAGGGCCAACGAGCAGTACTTC. It encodes CASWDRANEQYF.

This rearrangement joins TRBV7-3 to TRBJ2-3; 7 bases line up with TRBD2. V gave up 2 bases and J gave up 2 bases; unmatched junction bases: 7. CDR1 is SGHTA and CDR2 is FQGTGA in the germline V gene. The CDR3 has 16 amino acids. The CDR3 DNA reads TGTGCCAGCAGCTTAGACCCGAGCGGGGTCACAGATACGCAGTATTTT. Its translation is CASSLDPSGVTDTQYF. Variable domain in full (rest from reference TRBV7-3 and TRBJ2-3): GAGVSQTPSNKVTEKGKYVELRCDPISGHTALYWYRQSLGQGPEFLIYFQGTGAADDSGLPNDRFFAVRPEGSVSTLKIQRTERGDSAVYLCASSLDPSGVTDTQYFGPGTRLTVL.

V is TRBV30 and J is TRBJ2-7, with TRBD2 identical over 9 bases. V lost 0 bases to trimming and J lost 4 bases; unmatched junction nucleotides: 7. The V gene's germline CDR1 is GTSNPN and CDR2 SVGIG (reference sequence). This CDR3 contains 15 residues. CDR3 region: CAWSVRLAGFYEQYF. The CDR3 bases are TGTGCCTGGAGTGTACGGCTAGCGGGATTTTACGAGCAGTACTTC.

This clone turned up a few times. The rearrangement uses TRBV7-2 and TRBJ1-1; the match to TRBD1 covers 8 bases. This CDR3 region has 14 residues. V was pared by 2 bases and J by 3 bases, with 2 bases of the junction left unmatched. Per germline, CDR1 SGHTA and CDR2 FQGNSA. The CDR3 DNA sequence: TGTGCCAGCAGCTTACAGGGACAGGACACTGAAGCTTTCTTT. Protein product: CASSLQGQDTEAFF.

The V gene is TRBV2, the J gene TRBJ2-5; 9 bases match TRBD1. Germline CDR1 SNHLY, CDR2 FYNNEI. The CDR3 is 14 amino acids. J gave up 5 bases and V 4 bases, and 5 bases lay outside the gene matches. CDR3 sequence (DNA): TGTGCCAGCAGTGGGGACAGGGCTCATGAGACCCAGTACTTC. Translating gives CASSGDRAHETQYF.

The sample holds a few counts of this clone. The rearrangement uses TRBV19 and TRBJ2-7; 12 bases match TRBD2. With V trimmed by 6 bases and J by 3 bases, 3 bases remained unmatched. This CDR3 is 14 amino acids long. In germline, CDR1 is LNHDA, CDR2 SQIVND (reference sequence). The CDR3 loop is CASSPGLAGYEQYF. The CDR3 DNA reads TGTGCCAGTAGCCCGGGACTAGCGGGCTACGAGCAGTACTTC.

This chain uses TRBV28 with TRBJ1-1; TRBD1 matches at 8 bases. Germline CDR1 is MDHEN and CDR2 is SYDVKM. With 6 bases clipped from V and 1 base from J, the junction kept 10 bases outside the gene matches. The CDR3 loop spans 16 amino acids. DNA of the CDR3: TGTGCCAGCAGCATGACAGGGGACTCAAAGAACACTGAAGCTTTCTTT. This translates into CASSMTGDSKNTEAFF.

This clone appeared once. Compared with germline, one end of the junction differs, possibly owing to a read error. The V and J genes are TRBV7-9 and TRBJ2-2; possible D gene TRBD2, 5 bases. The CDR3 totals 16 residues. Germline values: CDR1 SEHNR, CDR2 FQNEAQ (reference sequence). The CDR3 spells CSSSPPRGQKTGELFF. The CDR3 DNA reads TGTTCCAGCAGCCCCCCACGGGGTCAAAAAACCGGGGAGCTGTTTTTT.

This chain links TRBV27 with TRBJ1-4; weak D call: TRBD1 (5 bases). Per the germline V gene, CDR1 is MNHEY and CDR2 is SMNVEV (reference sequence). Trimming took 5 bases from V and 5 from J, leaving 15 bases between them. The length of the CDR3 is 15 residues. This CDR3 is CASSRTGDWNEKLFF. CDR3 sequence (DNA): TGTGCCAGCAGTCGCACAGGAGACTGGAATGAAAAACTGTTTTTT.

With respect to this clone: The sample holds other DNA sequences that translate to the same CDR3. The chain has TRBV28 and TRBJ1-3; 7 bases agree with TRBD1. The trim removed 4 bases at V and 4 bases at J, leaving 7 bases unmatched. Germline CDR1 and CDR2: MDHEN and SYDVKM. The CDR3 is 15 residues long. For the CDR3, the DNA is TGTGCCAGCAGTTCAGATCAGGGGGTCGGAAACACCATATATTTT. Encoded protein: CASSSDQGVGNTIYF. The full variable domain, its missing parts supplied by reference TRBV28 and TRBJ1-3, is DVKVTQSSRYLVKRTGEKVFLECVQDMDHENMFWYRQDPGLGLRLIYFSYDVKMKEKGDIPEGYSVSREKKERFSLILESASTNQTSMYLCASSSDQGVGNTIYFGEGSWLTVV.

For the CDR3, the DNA is TGTGCCTGGAGTGATACCGGGACTAGCCGTGGGGAGCAGTACTTC. Translating gives CAWSDTGTSRGEQYF. The chain couples TRBV30 to TRBJ2-7, with 9 nucleotides matching TRBD2. V lost 1 base, J lost 7 bases, and 11 bases stayed unmatched. The CDR3 runs to 15 residues. From germline, CDR1 is GTSNPN and CDR2 SVGIG (reference sequence).

This rearrangement joins TRBV4-3 to TRBJ1-4; D ambiguous. Germline V CDR1 and CDR2: LGHNA, YSLEER. The CDR3 runs 14 residues. The V and J ends lost 4 bases and 0 bases respectively, with 6 bases between them. CDR3 bases: TGCGCCAGCAGCCTACAGACAACTAATGAAAAACTGTTTTTT. This gives the protein CASSLQTTNEKLFF.

This clone was found once. J is TRBJ1-3 and V is TRBV28; no clear D gene. Germline V gene data show CDR1 as MDHEN and CDR2 as SYDVKM. V lost 2 bases and J lost 0, with 5 bases in between. The CDR3 is 14 amino acids. This CDR3 is CASSLVSSGNTIYF. Here the CDR3 DNA reads TGTGCCAGCAGTTTAGTCAGCTCTGGAAACACCATATATTTT.

This sequence joins TRBV7-8 and TRBJ1-1; TRBD1 is a possible D gene (6 bases). The CDR3 extends over 15 amino acids. The V gene lost 4 bases and the J gene lost 6 bases, with 18 bases spanning the gap. The germline CDR1 and CDR2 sequences are SGHVS and FQNEAQ. CDR3 coding DNA: TGTGCCAGCAGCTCGACAGGTTCGCCTGGGTCTGAAGCTTTCTTT. Amino acid sequence: CASSSTGSPGSEAFF.